These T cell receptor beta chains were read from a single sample in a study of shared clonotypes between healthy human individuals. The table came from immunoSEQ multiplex PCR; TCRdb's copy has only in-frame clones and leaves some out. The sample includes some 500,000 clones, around 79% of them seen just once. Input material: PBMCs. These receptors were collected from a woman aged 40 to 50 in good health. Some clones in this sample may be carry-over from other donors' samples. Each CDR3 is given with its conserved first and last residue. Each record gives: V gene, clone size, J gene, D gene, CDR3 DNA, CDR3 protein. A D gene is named only where the DNA matches it firmly. A row's size may be missing; if present it is once, few, many or a size class.

>TRBV5-1|.|TRBJ2-5|TRBD2
TGCGCCAGCCGGGCCCCCGGGAGGGAGACCCAGTACTTC
CASRAPGRETQYF
>TRBV6-5|.|TRBJ1-3|.
TGTGCCAGCAGTCCAGACTCTGGAAACACCATATATTTT
CASSPDSGNTIYF
>TRBV5-1|.|TRBJ1-2|TRBD1
TGCGCCAGCAGCTTGCATCTGGACAGGGCTGGCTATGGCTACACCTTC
CASSLHLDRAGYGYTF
>TRBV10-3|.|TRBJ1-1|.
TGTGCCACCTCTAGGGTAGGCCAGAGCACTGAAGCTTTCTTT
CATSRVGQSTEAFF
>TRBV30|.|TRBJ2-7|.
TGTGCCTGGACCCAACTCGGGACCTACGAGCAGTACTTC
CAWTQLGTYEQYF
>TRBV4-3|.|TRBJ2-1|TRBD2
TGCGCCAGCAGCCCCGGACTAGCGGGCTCCTACAATGAGCAGTTCTTC
CASSPGLAGSYNEQFF
>TRBV28|.|TRBJ2-3|TRBD1
TGTGCCAGCAGTTCTGGACAGGGGGTAGATACGCAGTATTTT
CASSSGQGVDTQYF
>TRBV5-4|.|TRBJ1-1|TRBD1
TGTGCCAGCAGCTCGCAGGGGGCCACTGAAGCTTTCTTT
CASSSQGATEAFF
>TRBV7-2|.|TRBJ2-5|TRBD2
TGTGCCAGCAGCTTCTCGGGGGGACTAGCGGGAGGGACCCAGTACTTC
CASSFSGGLAGGTQYF
>TRBV18|.|TRBJ2-2|.
TGTGCCAGCTCACGAGACAGTAACACCGGGGAGCTGTTTTTT
CASSRDSNTGELFF
>TRBV5-4|.|TRBJ1-1|.
TGTGCCAGCAGCTTGGACAGTTGGACTGAAGCTTTCTTT
CASSLDSWTEAFF
>TRBV7-2|.|TRBJ2-7|.
TGTGCCAGCAGCTTAGGCGCTAAGGGCGAGCAGTACTTC
CASSLGAKGEQYF
>TRBV15|.|TRBJ2-2|.
TGTGCCACCAGCCTAGACCCTTACACCGGGGAGCTGTTTTTT
CATSLDPYTGELFF
>TRBV5-1|.|TRBJ2-7|.
TGCGCCAGCAGCTTCCGGGACGGACCCTACGAGCAGTACTTC
CASSFRDGPYEQYF
>TRBV5-1|few|TRBJ1-1|.
TGCGCCAGCAGCTCCGGGGAGGGAAACACTGAAGCTTTCTTT
CASSSGEGNTEAFF
>TRBV7-2|.|TRBJ2-7|.
TGTGCCAGCAGCTTAACCGGGACGGCAACCTACGAGCAGTACTTC
CASSLTGTATYEQYF
>TRBV5-1|.|TRBJ2-6|.
TGCGCCAGCAGCTTGGTCCCCGTAGCGGGGGCCAACGTCCTGACTTTC
CASSLVPVAGANVLTF
>TRBV6-1|once|TRBJ2-5|.
TGTGCCAGCGGCGGTGTCCGGGAGACCCAGTACTTC
CASGGVRETQYF
>TRBV7-9|.|TRBJ2-5|.
TGTGCCAGCAGCCAAGGTCGAGAAGCAGGGGGGGAGACCCAGTACTTC
CASSQGREAGGETQYF
>TRBV5-5|.|TRBJ1-1|.
TGTGCCAGCAGCTTGGCCCTGGGGGGGAACACTGAAGCTTTCTTT
CASSLALGGNTEAFF
>TRBV29-1|.|TRBJ2-5|.
TGCAGCGTTGGGGCTCGCGGAGAGACCCAGTACTTC
CSVGARGETQYF
>TRBV30|.|TRBJ1-6|.
TGTGCCTGGAGTGTACTTCGACTAGAAACTTCACCCCTCCACTTT
CAWSVLRLETSPLHF
>TRBV6-6|.|TRBJ2-7|TRBD2
TGTGCCAGCAGCACCACTAGCGGGAGTTCCTACGAGCAGTACTTC
CASSTTSGSSYEQYF
>TRBV29-1|.|TRBJ2-6|.
TGCAGCGTTCTAAAGGGGGCTGGGGCCAACGTCCTGACTTTC
CSVLKGAGANVLTF
>TRBV18|.|TRBJ1-5|.
TGTGCCAGCGGGGAGGGGATTTACGTTAATCAGCCCCAGCATTTT
CASGEGIYVNQPQHF
>TRBV13|many|TRBJ1-1|.
TGTGCCAGCAGCTTAGGCAGGGCTGGCACTGAAGCTTTCTTT
CASSLGRAGTEAFF
>TRBV18|.|TRBJ2-5|TRBD1
TGTGCCAGCTCACGGGGACAGGGTGAGACCCAGTACTTC
CASSRGQGETQYF
>TRBV25-1|.|TRBJ1-1|.
TGTGCCAGCAGTGAGATGAACACTGAAGCTTTCTTT
CASSEMNTEAFF
>TRBV28|.|TRBJ2-7|.
TGTGCCAGCAGGGGGCCGCGAGGACCCTCCTACGAGCAGTACTTC
CASRGPRGPSYEQYF
>TRBV10-1|.|TRBJ2-3|.
TGCGCCAGCAGTGAGTCGGGAGGTACCGATACGCAGTATTTT
CASSESGGTDTQYF
>TRBV2|.|TRBJ1-1|TRBD1
TGTGCCAGCTCCTTGACAGGGATGGCCACTGAAGCTTTCTTT
CASSLTGMATEAFF
>TRBV10-3|.|TRBJ1-2|.
TGTGCCATCAGTGAGTCGAGCCAGAACTATGGCTACACCTTC
CAISESSQNYGYTF
>TRBV7-7|.|TRBJ2-2|.
TGTGCTAGCACCCAGGGGGGGGGCACGAACACCGGGGAGCTGTTTTTT
CASTQGGGTNTGELFF
>TRBV7-3|few|TRBJ2-1|TRBD2
TGTGCCAGCAGCTTAAGGGCCGGGACTAGCGGGACGAATGAGCAGTTCTTC
CASSLRAGTSGTNEQFF
>TRBV6-1|once|TRBJ2-4|.
TGTGCCAGCAGTGATGGGGGAGCTTTCGAAAACATTCAGTACTTC
CASSDGGAFENIQYF
>TRBV11-2|.|TRBJ2-3|TRBD2
TGTGCCAGCAGCTCCCCGCTAGCGGGAGTAACAGATACGCAGTATTTT
CASSSPLAGVTDTQYF